A selection of T cell receptor beta chains follows, all from one sample in a study of vaccination and CD4 T cells after COVID-19. TCRdb called the PCR reads again in MiXCR, with one record for every CDR3 protein. This table holds fewer than 20,000 distinct CDR3 sequences, about 51% found once. Their antigen targets remain unknown. Sequenced: CD4+ T cells from blood, cultured in vitro. The source of these receptors is a human donor who had recovered from COVID-19. CDR3s include the opening cysteine and the closing phenylalanine or tryptophan. A D gene is named only where the DNA matches it firmly. Only part of the rows carry a size: once, few, many, or a class if the clone is expanded.

v_gene	abundance	j_gene	d_gene	CDR3nt	CDR3aa
TRBV30	NA	TRBJ1-2	TRBD1	TGTGCCTGGAGTGAAGCGACAGGGAACTATGGCTACACCTTC	CAWSEATGNYGYTF
TRBV6-5	NA	TRBJ1-5	NA	TGTGCCAGCAGTTACGGGGGGGCGGGTCAGCCCCAGCATTTT	CASSYGGAGQPQHF
TRBV6-1	NA	TRBJ2-7	TRBD2	TGTGCCCACGCGGGGGGGAGGGCCTTCTACGAGCAGTACTTC	CAHAGGRAFYEQYF
TRBV12-3/TRBV12-4	NA	TRBJ1-2	NA	TGTGCCAGCAGTCTCACAGGATTCAGCTATGGCTACACCTTC	CASSLTGFSYGYTF
TRBV7-9	NA	TRBJ2-5	NA	TGTGCCAGCAGCTTAGTAAGGGGACGGCAGGTACAAGAGACCCAGTACTTC	CASSLVRGRQVQETQYF
TRBV28	NA	TRBJ2-2	NA	TGTGCCAGCAGTTTACGTAGTTGGGATTCCGGGGAGCTGTTTTTT	CASSLRSWDSGELFF
TRBV6-1	medium-sized	TRBJ2-6	TRBD1	TGTGCCAGCAGTGGGGTACGGGACAGGGCGGGGGCCAACGTCCTGACTTTC	CASSGVRDRAGANVLTF
TRBV30	few	TRBJ2-2	NA	TGTGCCCATACCCTTACTAGGACCGGGGAGCTGTTTTTT	CAHTLTRTGELFF
TRBV7-9	NA	TRBJ2-2	NA	TGTGCCAGCAGCTTATCAGGGGTAGGCACCGGGGAGCTGTTTTTT	CASSLSGVGTGELFF
TRBV11-3	NA	TRBJ1-2	NA	TGTGCCAGCAGCTTAGGTTCCCCGCTCTTCGGCTACACCTTC	CASSLGSPLFGYTF
TRBV6-1	NA	TRBJ2-7	TRBD1	TGTGCCAGCATCCGACAGGGGACCCATGAGCAGTACTTC	CASIRQGTHEQYF
TRBV19	NA	TRBJ1-5	TRBD1	TGTACCAGTAGTATCGACAGGGTATATAGCAATCAGCCCCAGCATTTT	CTSSIDRVYSNQPQHF
TRBV11-2	NA	TRBJ2-5	NA	TGTGCCAGCAGCTCGATTGGGCAAGAGACCCAGTACTTC	CASSSIGQETQYF
TRBV20-1	NA	TRBJ1-5	NA	TGCAGTGCTAGATCTTGGGAAGACTATCAGCCCCAGCATTTT	CSARSWEDYQPQHF
TRBV6-2/TRBV6-3	NA	TRBJ1-2	TRBD1	TGTGCCAGCAGGCGACAGGGGCAGGGACATGGCTACACCTTC	CASRRQGQGHGYTF
TRBV7-2	NA	TRBJ1-5	NA	TGTGCCAGCAGCCCCCTAATGCTCATGGGCCAGCCCCAGCATTTT	CASSPLMLMGQPQHF
TRBV10-3	few	TRBJ2-1	NA	TGTGCCATCAGTGAGGCTCAGGGATGGGGGCACAATGAGCAGTTCTTC	CAISEAQGWGHNEQFF
TRBV20-1	NA	TRBJ2-3	TRBD1	TGCAGTGCTAGAGATCTAAGGGGGCGAAGGGGCACAGATACGCAGTATTTT	CSARDLRGRRGTDTQYF
TRBV6-1	NA	TRBJ2-7	NA	TGTGCCAGCAGTGAACCCGGACAGCGACACTACGAGCAGTACTTC	CASSEPGQRHYEQYF
TRBV11-3	few	TRBJ1-2	NA	TGTGCCAGCAGCTTTCTACAGGGCCATGGCTACACCTTC	CASSFLQGHGYTF
TRBV2	once	TRBJ2-3	TRBD1	TGTGCCAGCAGGGAGACAGGGTTATTGACAGATACGCAGTATTTT	CASRETGLLTDTQYF
TRBV27	few	TRBJ1-1	TRBD1	TGTGCCAGCAGTTACACGGGACAGGGGGCTGAAGCTTTCTTT	CASSYTGQGAEAFF
TRBV6-1	NA	TRBJ2-7	NA	TGTGCCTCTTGCGGCGATGGACTCTACGAGCAGTACTTC	CASCGDGLYEQYF
TRBV10-3	NA	TRBJ2-3	TRBD1	TGTGCCATCAGTGGAACCAGACAGGGTAGGGGCACAGATACGCAGTATTTT	CAISGTRQGRGTDTQYF
TRBV6-5	NA	TRBJ2-7	NA	TGTGCCAGCAGTTACTATCCGGGACGCGAGCAGTACTTC	CASSYYPGREQYF
TRBV6-1	NA	TRBJ2-1	NA	TGTGCCAGCAAGGTGTGGGGGCCCTACAATGAGCAGTTCTTC	CASKVWGPYNEQFF
TRBV20-1	NA	TRBJ2-5	TRBD2	TGCAGTGCTACGTACGGCGGGAGGGCTGAGACCCAGTACTTC	CSATYGGRAETQYF
TRBV6-1	NA	TRBJ2-2	NA	TGTGCCAGCAGGCGGGACAGAGGGTACACCGGGGAGCTGTTTTTT	CASRRDRGYTGELFF
TRBV7-9	NA	TRBJ2-7	NA	TGTGCCAGCAGCCCCGACCGGGGGACCTACGAGCAGTACTTC	CASSPDRGTYEQYF
TRBV25-1	NA	TRBJ2-7	TRBD1	TGTGCCAGCCGGACAGGCAACTACGGGCAGTACTTC	CASRTGNYGQYF
TRBV6-1	NA	TRBJ1-2	TRBD1	TGTGCCAGCAAGCCGGGACAGGACTATGGCTACACCTTC	CASKPGQDYGYTF
TRBV28	NA	TRBJ2-7	NA	TGTGCCAGCAGTTTGGTAGGACAGAACACCTACGAGCAGTACTTC	CASSLVGQNTYEQYF
TRBV7-9	NA	TRBJ1-1	NA	TGTGCCAGCAGCCACCAGACTGAAGCTTTCTTT	CASSHQTEAFF
TRBV2	NA	TRBJ2-5	NA	TGTGCCAGCAGGCACAGGGAGGGCCCAGAGACCCAGTACTTC	CASRHREGPETQYF
TRBV19	NA	TRBJ2-3	NA	TGTGCCAGTAGTATAACTCCCACAGATACGCAGTATTTT	CASSITPTDTQYF